What follows are 14 T cell receptor beta chains derived from one specimen sequenced in a study of blood T cell repertoires in COVID-19. TCRdb keeps only in-frame clones here, not all; method: immunoSEQ multiplex PCR. The data hold roughly 45,000 clones, with 80% to 90% observed a single time. Sequences were obtained from peripheral blood. All receptors come from a man between 60 and 70 years old with active COVID-19.

This chain uses TRBV3-1 (or the pseudogene TRBV3-2) with TRBJ2-3; TRBD2 aligns across 7 bases. CDR3 length: 16 residues. Trimming took 1 base from V and 4 from J; bases not matched to a gene: 8. CDR1 and CDR2 (germline): LGHDT, YNNKEL (reference sequence). The chain's CDR3 is CASSQGKGLAADTQYF. CDR3 bases: TGTGCCAGCAGCCAAGGAAAAGGGCTAGCGGCAGATACGCAGTATTTT.

The chain couples TRBV19 to TRBJ2-2, with 7 bases identical to TRBD1. Germline assignment: CDR1 LNHDA and CDR2 SQIVND (reference sequence). V was pared by 1 base and J by 4 bases, with 6 bases of the junction left unmatched. The CDR3 spans 16 residues. The chain's CDR3 is CASSIGDRVITGELFF. The DNA of the CDR3 is TGTGCCAGTAGTATAGGAGACAGGGTGATCACCGGGGAGCTGTTTTTT.

J is TRBJ2-6 and V is TRBV4-2; possible D gene TRBD1, 5 bases. The germline CDR1 and CDR2 sequences are LGHNA and YNFKEQ. The CDR3 is made up of 16 amino acids. V gave up 0 bases and J gave up 1 base, with 7 bases separating them. CDR3 in DNA: TGTGCCAGCAGCCAAGATGACAGTTCTGGGGCCAACGTCCTGACTTTC. It specifies CASSQDDSSGANVLTF.

The chain has TRBV7-9 and TRBJ1-3, with D maybe TRBD1 (6 bases). The CDR3 runs to 15 residues. The germline V gene encodes CDR1 SEHNR and CDR2 FQNEAQ (reference sequence). V shed 5 bases and J shed 0 bases, with 11 bases lying between them. This CDR3 is CASSQQGFSGNTIYF. The CDR3 DNA follows: TGTGCCAGCAGCCAACAGGGCTTCTCTGGAAACACCATATATTTT.

The chain is built from TRBV19 and TRBJ1-5; D may be TRBD1 (6 bases). V lost 3 bases, J lost 9 bases, and 18 bases lay in between. Germline V CDR1 and CDR2: LNHDA, SQIVND (reference sequence). CDR3 length: 15 residues. The CDR3: CASSMVAGELTPQHF. In DNA, the CDR3 is TGTGCCAGTAGTATGGTGGCAGGGGAGCTGACGCCCCAGCATTTT.

This clone was detected only a few times. The chain combines TRBV19 with TRBJ1-5, with D perhaps matching TRBD1 (5 bases). CDR3 length: 14 amino acids. Germline loops: CDR1 LNHDA, CDR2 SQIVND (reference sequence). Trimming pared 4 bases from V and 7 bases from J, leaving 14 bases between. The CDR3 DNA is TGTGCCAGTAGTAGCAGGGACTGGGACCAGCCCCAGCATTTT. It yields the protein CASSSRDWDQPQHF.

The table lists this clone with a count of one. The CDR3 reads CASSLGNTGREQYF. CDR3 in DNA: TGTGCCAGCAGCTTAGGAAATACAGGGAGAGAGCAGTACTTC. The V and J genes are TRBV7-9 and TRBJ2-7, with D possibly matching TRBD1 (6 bases). Looked up from germline, CDR1 is SEHNR and CDR2 is FQNEAQ (reference sequence). This CDR3 has 14 residues. Trimming cost V 1 base and J 7 bases, with 14 bases left between them.

The chain employs TRBV13 and TRBJ2-7, with 9 bases lining up with TRBD2. The germline CDR1 and CDR2 sequences are PRHDT and FYEKMQ (reference sequence). This CDR3 region has 15 residues. V trimming: 1 base; J trimming: 3 bases; junction bases outside the gene matches: 4. CDR3: CASSLASSGVYEQYF. The CDR3 coding sequence is TGTGCCAGCAGCTTAGCCTCTAGCGGGGTCTACGAGCAGTACTTC. The variable domain in full, completed from reference TRBV13 and TRBJ2-7, reads AAGVIQSPRHLIKEKRETATLKCYPIPRHDTVYWYQQGPGQDPQFLISFYEKMQSDKGSIPDRFSAQQFSDYHSELNMSSLELGDSALYFCASSLASSGVYEQYFGPGTRLTVT.

The chain couples TRBV7-2 to TRBJ2-5; TRBD2 matches at 8 bases. V trimming: 1 base; J trimming: 5 bases; junction bases outside the gene matches: 6. The CDR3 is 15 residues long. Germline V gene lookup returns CDR1 SGHTA and CDR2 FQGNSA. The chain's CDR3 is CASSLGAGVLETQYF. CDR3 nucleotide sequence: TGTGCCAGCAGCTTAGGAGCGGGGGTGTTGGAGACCCAGTACTTC.

V usage is TRBV28 and J usage is TRBJ2-2, with 15 bases that match TRBD2. The length of the CDR3 is 18 residues. After removal of 6 bases from V and 2 bases from J, the junction contained 7 bases not matched to a gene. CDR1 is MDHEN, CDR2 SYDVKM, per germline. The CDR3 reads CASSPPGLAGGNTGELFF. CDR3 bases: TGTGCCAGCAGCCCTCCGGGACTAGCGGGGGGCAACACCGGGGAGCTGTTTTTT.

This clone was seen just once. The chain is built from TRBV7-2 and TRBJ1-1, with a possible D match to TRBD1 (6 bases). Germline V gene data show CDR1 as SGHTA and CDR2 as FQGNSA. V was cut by 4 bases and J by 1 base, with 7 bases left in between. The CDR3 runs 13 residues. The CDR3 sequence: CASSSDRNTEAFF. The CDR3 nucleotides are TGTGCCAGCAGCTCGGACAGGAACACTGAAGCTTTCTTT.

V and J are TRBV5-4 and TRBJ2-3, with TRBD2 matching 7 bases. V gave up 0 bases and J gave up 6 bases; unmatched junction bases: 4. This CDR3 has 14 amino acids. Germline V lookup: CDR1 SGHNT, CDR2 YYREEE (reference sequence). CDR3 region: CASSLALAEDTQYF. The CDR3 bases are TGTGCCAGCAGCTTGGCCCTAGCGGAGGATACGCAGTATTTT.

The chain uses TRBV9 and TRBJ1-6, with a possible D match to TRBD1 (5 bases). This CDR3 is 14 amino acids long. Trimming took off 4 bases at V and 5 bases at J, with 10 bases between the two ends. Germline CDR1 reads SGDLS; CDR2 reads YYNGEE. This chain's CDR3 is CASSRDFNNSPLHF. CDR3 sequence (DNA): TGTGCCAGCAGCCGGGACTTTAATAATTCACCCCTCCACTTT.

This clone was observed a single time. The chain combines TRBV18 with TRBJ2-7, with 7 bases fitting TRBD2. The CDR3 has 14 amino acids. J gave up 1 base and V 2 bases, and 2 bases lay outside the gene matches. Germline-derived CDR1 and CDR2 are KGHSH and LQKENI. The CDR3 is CASSPGGVSYEQYF. In DNA form, the CDR3 reads TGTGCCAGCTCACCAGGGGGGGTTTCCTACGAGCAGTACTTC.